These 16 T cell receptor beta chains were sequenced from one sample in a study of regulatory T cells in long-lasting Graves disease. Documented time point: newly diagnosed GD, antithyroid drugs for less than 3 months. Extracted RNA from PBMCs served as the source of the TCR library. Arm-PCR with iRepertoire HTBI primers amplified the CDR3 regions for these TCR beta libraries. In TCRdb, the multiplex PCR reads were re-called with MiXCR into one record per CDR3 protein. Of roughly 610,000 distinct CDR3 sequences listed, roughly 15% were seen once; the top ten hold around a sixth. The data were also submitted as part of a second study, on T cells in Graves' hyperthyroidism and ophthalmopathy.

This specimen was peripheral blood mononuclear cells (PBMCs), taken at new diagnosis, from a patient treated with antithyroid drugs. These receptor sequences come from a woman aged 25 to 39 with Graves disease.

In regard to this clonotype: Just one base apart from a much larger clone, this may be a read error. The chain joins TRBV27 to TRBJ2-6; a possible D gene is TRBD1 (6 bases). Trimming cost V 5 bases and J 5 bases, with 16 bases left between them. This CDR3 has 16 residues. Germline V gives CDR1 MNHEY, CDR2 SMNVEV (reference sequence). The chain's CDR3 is CASSLTGSPRANVLTF. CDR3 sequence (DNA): TGTGCCAGCAGTCTCACAGGGTCGCCTAGGGCCAACGTCCTGACTTTC.

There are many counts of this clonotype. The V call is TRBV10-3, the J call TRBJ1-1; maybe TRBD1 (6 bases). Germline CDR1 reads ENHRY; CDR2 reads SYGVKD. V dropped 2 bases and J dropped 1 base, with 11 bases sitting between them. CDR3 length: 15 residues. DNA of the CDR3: TGTGCCATCAGTGAGACAGGGTTGGGGAACACTGAAGCTTTCTTT. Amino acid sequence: CAISETGLGNTEAFF.

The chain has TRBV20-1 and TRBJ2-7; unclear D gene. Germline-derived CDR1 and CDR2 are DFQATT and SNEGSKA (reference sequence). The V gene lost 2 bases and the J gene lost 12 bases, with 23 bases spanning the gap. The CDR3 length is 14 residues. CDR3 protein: CSARMTAPTTQPYF. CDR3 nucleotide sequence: TGCAGTGCTAGAATGACGGCTCCTACTACCCAGCCGTACTTC.

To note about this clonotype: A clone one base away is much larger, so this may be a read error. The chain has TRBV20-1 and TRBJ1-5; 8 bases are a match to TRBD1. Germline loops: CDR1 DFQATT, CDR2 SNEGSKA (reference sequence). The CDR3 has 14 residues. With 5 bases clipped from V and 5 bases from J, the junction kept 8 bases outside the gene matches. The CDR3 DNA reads TGCAGTGCTTCCCAGGGGGCCTGGGATCAGCCCCAGCATTTT. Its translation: CSASQGAWDQPQHF.

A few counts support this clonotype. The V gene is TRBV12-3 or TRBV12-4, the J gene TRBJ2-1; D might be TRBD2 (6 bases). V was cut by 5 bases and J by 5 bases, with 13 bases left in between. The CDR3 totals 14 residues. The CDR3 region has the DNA TGTGCCAGCAGTCCCGGGACTGCCCACAATGAGCAGTTCTTC. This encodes CASSPGTAHNEQFF.

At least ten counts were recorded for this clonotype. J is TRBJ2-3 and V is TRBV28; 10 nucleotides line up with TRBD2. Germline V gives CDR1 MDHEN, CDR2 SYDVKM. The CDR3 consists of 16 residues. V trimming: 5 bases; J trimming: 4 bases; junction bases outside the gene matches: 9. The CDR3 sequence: CASSPLLAGDSDTQYF. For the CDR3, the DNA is TGTGCCAGCAGTCCCCTCCTAGCGGGAGATTCAGATACGCAGTATTTT.

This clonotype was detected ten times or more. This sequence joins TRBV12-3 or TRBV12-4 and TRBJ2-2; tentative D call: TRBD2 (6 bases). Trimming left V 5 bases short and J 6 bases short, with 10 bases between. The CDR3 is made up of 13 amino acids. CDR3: CASSLREAGELFF. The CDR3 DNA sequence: TGTGCCAGCAGTCTAAGGGAGGCCGGGGAGCTGTTTTTT.

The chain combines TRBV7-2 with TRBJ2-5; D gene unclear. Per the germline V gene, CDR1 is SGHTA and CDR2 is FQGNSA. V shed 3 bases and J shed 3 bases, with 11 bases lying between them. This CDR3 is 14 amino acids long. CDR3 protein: CASSFLFGEETQYF. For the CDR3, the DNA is TGTGCCAGCAGCTTTTTGTTTGGAGAAGAGACCCAGTACTTC.

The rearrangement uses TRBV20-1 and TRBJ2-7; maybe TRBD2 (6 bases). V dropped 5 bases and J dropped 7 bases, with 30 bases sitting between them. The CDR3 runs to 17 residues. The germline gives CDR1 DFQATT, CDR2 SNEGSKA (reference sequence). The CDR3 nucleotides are TGCAGTGCTGAGGTAGGGCGGTCTTCCGGAGGGCCGGGGGAGCAGTACTTC. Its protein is CSAEVGRSSGGPGEQYF.

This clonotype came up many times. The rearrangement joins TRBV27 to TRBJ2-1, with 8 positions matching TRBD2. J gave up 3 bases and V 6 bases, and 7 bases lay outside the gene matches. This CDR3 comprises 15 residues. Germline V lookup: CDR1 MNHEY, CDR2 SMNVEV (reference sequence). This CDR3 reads CASRLTSGNYNEQFF. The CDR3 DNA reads TGTGCCAGCAGACTAACTAGCGGTAACTACAATGAGCAGTTCTTC.

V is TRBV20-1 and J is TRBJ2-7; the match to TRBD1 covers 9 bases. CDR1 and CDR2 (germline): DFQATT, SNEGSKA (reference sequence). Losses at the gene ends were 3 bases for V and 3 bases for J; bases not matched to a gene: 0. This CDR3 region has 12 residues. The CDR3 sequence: CSARDRGYEQYF. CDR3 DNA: TGCAGTGCTAGGGACAGGGGCTACGAGCAGTACTTC.

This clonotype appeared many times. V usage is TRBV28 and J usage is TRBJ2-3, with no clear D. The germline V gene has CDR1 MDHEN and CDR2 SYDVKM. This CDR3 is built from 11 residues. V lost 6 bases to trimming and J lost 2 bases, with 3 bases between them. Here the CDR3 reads CASRATDTQYF. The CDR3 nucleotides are TGTGCCAGCAGGGCCACAGATACGCAGTATTTT.

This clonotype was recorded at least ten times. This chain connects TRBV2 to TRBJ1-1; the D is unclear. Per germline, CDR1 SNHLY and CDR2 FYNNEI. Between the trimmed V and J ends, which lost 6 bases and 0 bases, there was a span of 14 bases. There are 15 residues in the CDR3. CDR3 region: CASSALRKLNTEAFF. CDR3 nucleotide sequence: TGTGCCAGCAGCGCCTTGCGTAAGCTGAACACTGAAGCTTTCTTT.

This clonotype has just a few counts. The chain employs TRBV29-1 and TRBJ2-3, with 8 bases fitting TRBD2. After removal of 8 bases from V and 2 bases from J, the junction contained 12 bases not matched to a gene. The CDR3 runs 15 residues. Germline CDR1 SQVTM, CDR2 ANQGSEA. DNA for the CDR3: TGCAGCTCTCAAGGAGCGGGAGCACCCACAGATACGCAGTATTTT. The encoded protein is CSSQGAGAPTDTQYF.

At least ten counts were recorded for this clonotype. Written as DNA, the CDR3 is TGTGCCAGCAGCCGGATAGAGAACACTGAAGCTTTCTTT. This gives the protein CASSRIENTEAFF. The chain joins TRBV6-1 to TRBJ1-1; unclear D gene. Looked up from germline, CDR1 is MNHNS and CDR2 is SASEGT. CDR3 size: 13 residues. V was trimmed by 6 bases and J by 1 base, leaving 9 bases between them.

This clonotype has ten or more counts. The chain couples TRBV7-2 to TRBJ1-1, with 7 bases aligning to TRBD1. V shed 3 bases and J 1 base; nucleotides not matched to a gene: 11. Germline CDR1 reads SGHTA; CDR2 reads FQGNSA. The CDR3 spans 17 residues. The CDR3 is CASSFNQGGGKNTEAFF. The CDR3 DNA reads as TGTGCCAGCAGCTTCAATCAGGGGGGCGGAAAGAACACTGAAGCTTTCTTT.